The 29 T cell receptor beta chains in this list originate from one sample, sequenced in a study of preoperative IRX-2 immunotherapy in early breast cancer. Some clones are missing from TCRdb's copy, which holds only in-frame ones; the method was immunoSEQ multiplex PCR. The repertoire consists of 20,000 to 30,000 clones, with approximately 84% occurring once and the leading ten covering 2% to 2.5%. Treatment here: preoperative locoregional IRX-2 cytokine immunotherapy. Sample: lymph node tissue, taken before IRX-2 immunotherapy. These receptors were obtained from a human donor with breast cancer.

V gene TRBV5-1 combines with J gene TRBJ2-5, with D maybe TRBD1 (6 bases). The CDR3 spans 15 residues. V was pared by 2 bases and J by 1 base, with 12 bases between. The V gene's germline CDR1 is SGHRS and CDR2 YFSETQ. CDR3 sequence (DNA): TGCGCCAGCAGCTTACAGGGCCCCGGCCAAGAGACCCAGTACTTC. This codes for CASSLQGPGQETQYF.

This clone has just a few counts. The genes are TRBV1 and TRBJ2-1; TRBD2, as called in the table, went unchecked against the DNA. TRBV1 is reported as a pseudogene. The length of the CDR3 is 17 residues. Here the CDR3 reads CASSQISSGSSYNEQFF. As DNA, the CDR3 is TGCGCCAGCAGCCAAATATCTAGCGGAAGCTCCTACAATGAGCAGTTCTTC.

The chain uses TRBV28 and TRBJ1-5; D is unclear. Trimming took 2 bases from V and 0 from J, leaving 14 bases between them. Germline CDR1 MDHEN, CDR2 SYDVKM. This CDR3 has 17 residues. This chain's CDR3 is CASSLAGRVYSNQPQHF. The CDR3 DNA reads TGTGCCAGCAGTTTAGCAGGCCGAGTTTATAGCAATCAGCCCCAGCATTTT.

In the case of this clone: The junction differs from germline at one of its ends, possibly a read error. This chain links TRBV7-4 with TRBJ1-6; D call uncertain. Germline CDR1 SGHVT, CDR2 SQSDAQ. The CDR3 runs 16 residues. CDR3: CASSGNGVRDNSSLHF. CDR3 DNA sequence: TGTGCCAGCAGTGGGAATGGTGTCAGAGATAATTCATCCCTCCACTTT.

This chain links TRBV5-1 with TRBJ1-1, with 7 bases identical to TRBD1. The CDR3 consists of 15 residues. Germline V gives CDR1 SGHRS, CDR2 YFSETQ. Trimming cost V 5 bases and J 1 base; bases outside gene matches: 8. CDR3 in DNA: TGCGCCAGCAGGACAGGGTACAGGGGGAACACTGAAGCTTTCTTT. Protein product: CASRTGYRGNTEAFF.

This clone was seen a single time. The rearrangement links TRBV28 to TRBJ1-2; 9 bases fit TRBD1. Germline CDR1 MDHEN, CDR2 SYDVKM. V lost 5 bases, J lost 5 bases, and 9 bases stayed unmatched. The CDR3 sequence is 15 residues long. The CDR3 region is CASSNLGGQGYGYTF. The CDR3 DNA reads as TGTGCCAGCAGTAACCTGGGCGGACAGGGGTATGGCTACACCTTC.

The chain recombines TRBV7-1 with TRBJ2-5; D may match TRBD1 or TRBD2 (5 bases each). TRBV7-1 is treated as an ORF (open reading frame) with a function not yet certain. V shed 6 bases and J shed 12 bases, with 20 bases lying between them. The CDR3 length is 13 residues. The CDR3 here is CASRPGTLLGEYF. For the CDR3, the DNA is TGTGCCAGCAGACCGGGGACGTTGCTGGGCGAGTACTTC.

The rearrangement uses TRBV9 and TRBJ2-7; D is undetermined. Trimming took off 3 bases at V and 7 bases at J, with 17 bases between the two ends. Germline V gene sequence: CDR1 SGDLS, CDR2 YYNGEE. The CDR3 has 14 residues. The CDR3 region is CASSGRVRNLEQYF. In DNA form, the CDR3 reads TGTGCCAGCAGCGGACGGGTGCGGAATTTGGAGCAGTACTTC.

This rearrangement joins TRBV7-7 to TRBJ2-1; possibly TRBD1 or TRBD2 for D (5 bases each). CDR3 size: 14 residues. The V gene lost 7 bases and the J gene lost 4 bases, with 14 bases spanning the gap. Germline V CDR1 and CDR2: SSHAT, FNYEAQ (reference sequence). The CDR3 region has the DNA TGTGCCAGCACACCAGAGGGACGGTACAATGAGCAGTTCTTC. The encoded protein is CASTPEGRYNEQFF.

V gene TRBV6-8 combines with J gene TRBJ1-6; 7 nucleotides line up with TRBD1. Germline trimming cut 6 bases from V and 7 bases from J; bases unmatched to any gene: 9. Germline V lookup: CDR1 MNHGY, CDR2 SAAAGT. This CDR3 contains 15 residues. The CDR3 sequence: CASSYSGGYNSPLHF. The CDR3, as DNA: TGTGCCAGCAGCTATTCAGGGGGGTACAATTCACCCCTCCACTTT.

CDR3 coding DNA: TGCGCCAGCAGCCAAGTGTCTCTGACAGCCTATGGCTACACCTTC. Its protein product is CASSQVSLTAYGYTF. The chain carries TRBV23-1 and TRBJ1-2; D possibly corresponds to TRBD1 (5 bases). TRBV23-1 is an ORF, with its function uncertain. The ends were cut back, 6 bases at V and 4 bases at J, with 18 bases in the middle. The CDR3 totals 15 residues.

This clone was seen just once. The rearrangement uses TRBV28 and TRBJ1-6; no definite D call. Germline V gene data show CDR1 as MDHEN and CDR2 as SYDVKM. V dropped 5 bases and J dropped 7 bases, with 12 bases sitting between them. The CDR3 runs 14 residues. The CDR3 sequence: CASSRSLSNSPLHF. For the CDR3, the DNA is TGTGCCAGCAGTCGTAGTTTGAGCAATTCACCCCTCCACTTT.

The chain employs TRBV23-1 and TRBJ2-2; D possibly corresponds to TRBD2 (5 bases). TRBV23-1 is recorded as an ORF, its role being uncertain. Trimming pared 6 bases from V and 7 bases from J, leaving 18 bases between. This CDR3 comprises 15 residues. CDR3 DNA sequence: TGCGCCAGCAGCCAAGATGGGAGCTGGTTCGGGGAGCTGTTTTTT. Translation: CASSQDGSWFGELFF.

The rearrangement uses TRBV23-1 and TRBJ1-1; maybe TRBD1 (5 bases). TRBV23-1 qualifies as an ORF whose function is uncertain. Trimming took off 6 bases at V and 1 base at J, with 15 bases between the two ends. This CDR3 has 15 amino acids. DNA of the CDR3: TGCGCCAGCAGCCAGGGCCTTGGGGGGAACACTGAAGCTTTCTTT. Translation gives CASSQGLGGNTEAFF.

V gene TRBV11-3 combines with J gene TRBJ1-6; D unclear. Trimming took off 1 base at V and 0 bases at J, with 10 bases between the two ends. Germline CDR1 and CDR2: SGHNT and YENEEA. The CDR3 has 17 residues. CDR3 DNA: TGTGCCAGCAGCTTAGTCGCCCAGAGCTCCTATAATTCACCCCTCCACTTT. The encoded protein is CASSLVAQSSYNSPLHF.

The chain joins TRBV7-4 to TRBJ2-7; D assignment may be TRBD1 or TRBD2 (5 bases each). CDR1 is SGHVT and CDR2 is SQSDAQ in the germline V gene. The CDR3 sequence is 14 residues long. The V and J ends lost 5 bases and 7 bases respectively, with 18 bases between them. Here the CDR3 DNA reads TGTGCCAGCAGCCGTGGGACCGGTCGACGGGAGCAGTACTTC. Its protein is CASSRGTGRREQYF.

The genes are TRBV28 and TRBJ1-2; perhaps TRBD1 as D (5 bases). This CDR3 comprises 12 residues. Germline lookup yields CDR1 MDHEN and CDR2 SYDVKM. The CDR3 sequence is CVGHSPNYGYTF. The CDR3 bases are TGTGTCGGACACAGTCCTAACTATGGCTACACCTTC.

V is TRBV6-8 and J is TRBJ1-1; a weak D match, TRBD1 (6 bases). Germline lookup yields CDR1 MNHGY and CDR2 SAAAGT. The CDR3 is 15 residues long. V was clipped by 8 bases and J by 1 base, with 17 bases between them. The CDR3 spells CASPPGARGNTEAFF. The CDR3 DNA reads as TGTGCCAGCCCCCCGGGAGCCAGGGGGAACACTGAAGCTTTCTTT.

The chain employs TRBV28 and TRBJ1-4; TRBD1 is a possible D gene (5 bases). V shed 2 bases and J shed 1 base, with 14 bases lying between them. The CDR3 extends over 17 amino acids. CDR1 and CDR2 (germline): MDHEN, SYDVKM. CDR3 residues: CASSLPGTQRTNEKLFF. Here the CDR3 DNA reads TGTGCCAGCAGTTTACCCGGGACTCAACGAACTAATGAAAAACTGTTTTTT.

This clone was seen just once. The chain joins TRBV6-8 to TRBJ1-6; no definite D call. Germline V gene data show CDR1 as MNHGY and CDR2 as SAAAGT. The CDR3 runs 15 residues. The V gene lost 5 bases and the J gene lost 7 bases, with 15 bases spanning the gap. The CDR3 sequence: CASSPVGWGNSPLHF. CDR3 DNA sequence: TGTGCCAGCAGTCCAGTGGGTTGGGGAAATTCACCCCTCCACTTT.

The chain combines TRBV19 with TRBJ1-2; D is undetermined. Germline loops: CDR1 LNHDA, CDR2 SQIVND (reference sequence). The CDR3 is 14 amino acids. V lost 1 base, J lost 3 bases, and 9 bases lay in between. Here the CDR3 DNA reads TGTGCCAGTAGTATAGGGGGAGGACACTATGGCTACACCTTC. Its protein is CASSIGGGHYGYTF.

This chain links TRBV23-1 with TRBJ2-7, with unresolved D. TRBV23-1 is flagged as an ORF with uncertain function. The CDR3 covers 13 residues. V was shortened by 6 bases and J by 2 bases, with 11 bases between the two germline ends. CDR3 protein: CASSGPQAYEQYF. The CDR3 bases are TGCGCCAGCAGCGGCCCCCAGGCCTACGAGCAGTACTTC.

The chain combines TRBV6-8 with TRBJ2-2; TRBD1 matches at 10 bases. V lost 4 bases and J lost 6; bases outside the gene matches: 8. Per germline, CDR1 MNHGY and CDR2 SAAAGT. The CDR3 spans 16 residues. The CDR3 DNA sequence: TGTGCCAGCAGTTCCCCCGGGACAGGGGTGTCCGGGGAGCTGTTTTTT. Residues: CASSSPGTGVSGELFF.

This rearrangement joins TRBV19 to TRBJ1-5; D might be TRBD1 (6 bases). The CDR3 is made up of 15 amino acids. V shed 1 base and J shed 2 bases, with 9 bases lying between them. Germline CDR1 is LNHDA and CDR2 is SQIVND (reference sequence). CDR3 nucleotides: TGTGCCAGTAGTATAGGGAGACAGGGCAATCAGCCCCAGCATTTT. It specifies CASSIGRQGNQPQHF.

V is TRBV11-3 and J is TRBJ1-1; D is unresolved. In germline, CDR1 is SGHNT, CDR2 YENEEA. The CDR3 spans 16 residues. Trimming removed 5 bases at V and 4 bases at J, with 20 bases between. CDR3 loop: CASSQLSGKQVTEAFF. The CDR3 region has the DNA TGTGCCAGCAGCCAATTGTCGGGGAAGCAGGTCACTGAAGCTTTCTTT.

The chain uses TRBV5-1 and TRBJ2-5; D is unclear. V was pared by 7 bases and J by 4 bases, with 20 bases between. There are 15 residues in the CDR3. Looked up from germline, CDR1 is SGHRS and CDR2 is YFSETQ. CDR3 nucleotides: TGCGCCAGCGCCTTTGGACCGACATCTGGAGAGACCCAGTACTTC. Amino acids: CASAFGPTSGETQYF.

J is TRBJ1-4 and V is TRBV19; D not resolved. V lost 1 base to trimming and J lost 3 bases, with 9 bases between them. CDR3 length equals 15 residues. CDR1 is LNHDA and CDR2 is SQIVND in the germline V gene (reference sequence). CDR3 sequence: CASSIVGLPNEKLFF. The CDR3 DNA is TGTGCCAGTAGTATAGTGGGCTTGCCTAATGAAAAACTGTTTTTT.

The chain's CDR3 is CASSPFTGDLLSYNEQFF. CDR3 bases: TGTGCCAGTTCTCCCTTCACAGGGGACCTTCTCTCCTACAATGAGCAGTTCTTC. This chain connects TRBV19 to TRBJ2-1; 7 bases are shared with TRBD1. The CDR3 contains 18 residues. V dropped 8 bases and J dropped 0; count of bases not matched to a gene: 16. Germline CDR1 and CDR2: LNHDA and SQIVND (reference sequence).

This rearrangement joins TRBV14 to TRBJ2-7; D is possibly TRBD2 (6 bases). The germline CDR1 and CDR2 sequences are SGHDN and FVKESK. The germline V and J ends were trimmed by 0 bases and 6 bases, with 12 bases remaining between them. CDR3 length: 14 amino acids. Here the CDR3 DNA reads TGTGCCAGCAGCCAAGAGGGGGGTGATCGCGAGCAGTACTTC. It is translated as CASSQEGGDREQYF.